Listed here are 9 T cell receptor beta chains from one sample, sequenced in a study of blood T cell repertoires in COVID-19. TCRdb keeps only in-frame clones here, not all; method: immunoSEQ multiplex PCR. The profile shows more than 95,000 clones, approximately 87% of them singletons. Sequences were obtained from peripheral blood. Receptor source: a man between 65 and 79 years old who had recovered from COVID-19.

The chain links TRBV5-1 to TRBJ2-5; a possible D gene is TRBD2 (5 bases). The CDR3 spans 15 residues. The V end was cut by 1 base, the J end by 1 base, with 11 bases between. Germline V gene data show CDR1 as SGHRS and CDR2 as YFSETQ. CDR3 nucleotides: TGCGCCAGCAGCTTGCTTCCGGGGTCCCAAGAGACCCAGTACTTC. Its protein is CASSLLPGSQETQYF.

The chain joins TRBV10-3 to TRBJ1-2; D is possibly TRBD1 (6 bases). V lost 6 bases and J 6 bases, leaving 14 bases between the germline ends. Germline assignment: CDR1 ENHRY and CDR2 SYGVKD. CDR3 length equals 13 residues. In nucleotides, the CDR3 is TGTGCCATCAGCGGTGGACAGTCGAATGGCTACACCTTC. It translates to CAISGGQSNGYTF.

The chain uses TRBV5-1 and TRBJ2-5; 8 nucleotides align to TRBD1. The CDR3 spans 16 residues. Trimming removed 0 bases from V and 5 bases from J; junction bases left unmatched: 9. Germline V CDR1 and CDR2: SGHRS, YFSETQ. CDR3: CASSLGGQGRWETQYF. CDR3 in DNA: TGCGCCAGCAGCTTGGGCGGACAGGGTCGTTGGGAGACCCAGTACTTC.

The chain recombines TRBV20-1 with TRBJ2-7; maybe TRBD2 (6 bases). CDR1 is DFQATT, CDR2 SNEGSKA, per germline (reference sequence). The CDR3 contains 11 residues. Trimming pared 3 bases from V and 3 bases from J, leaving 6 bases between. DNA for the CDR3: TGCAGTGCTAGGGGACTCTACGAGCAGTACTTC. This encodes CSARGLYEQYF.

The chain uses TRBV14 and TRBJ1-1; D might be TRBD1 (5 bases). CDR1 SGHDN and CDR2 FVKESK come from the germline V gene. V shed 4 bases and J shed 4 bases, with 13 bases lying between them. The CDR3 is made up of 14 amino acids. CDR3 sequence: CASSLYQGATEAFF. In DNA form, the CDR3 reads TGTGCCAGCAGCCTCTATCAGGGTGCCACTGAAGCTTTCTTT.

This clone has a single count. The rearrangement uses TRBV30 and TRBJ1-6; the match to TRBD1 covers 7 bases. Germline values: CDR1 GTSNPN, CDR2 SVGIG (reference sequence). This CDR3 spans 14 amino acids. V dropped 5 bases and J dropped 9; count of bases not matched to a gene: 10. The CDR3 bases are TGTGCCTGGGGGATGACAGGGCTGGGTTCACCCCTCCACTTT. Its protein is CAWGMTGLGSPLHF.

This clone appeared once. The chain joins TRBV21-1 to TRBJ2-3; TRBD2, as called in the table, went unchecked against the DNA. TRBV21-1 is a pseudogene segment. CDR3 length: 18 residues. As DNA, the CDR3 is TGTGCCAGCAGCGCCGCAGGACTAGCGGGGCGCGGGACAGATACGCAGTATTTT. This codes for CASSAAGLAGRGTDTQYF.

V gene TRBV6-2 or TRBV6-3 combines with J gene TRBJ2-3; 8 positions agree with TRBD2. Germline V gives CDR1 MNHEY, CDR2 SVGEGT. The CDR3 consists of 19 residues. V lost 0 bases, J lost 0 bases, and 11 bases stayed unmatched. The CDR3 region has the DNA TGTGCCAGCAGTTACTCGAAACTAGCGGCACCTACTAGCACAGATACGCAGTATTTT. Encoded protein: CASSYSKLAAPTSTDTQYF.

This rearrangement joins TRBV11-2 to TRBJ2-7; a possible D gene is TRBD1 (6 bases). Trimming took 5 bases from V and 3 from J, leaving 8 bases between them. Germline-derived CDR1 and CDR2 are SGHAT and FQNNGV. The CDR3 runs to 12 residues. CDR3: CASSKGGYEQYF. The CDR3, as DNA: TGTGCCAGCAGCAAAGGGGGCTACGAGCAGTACTTC.